The 15 T cell receptor beta chains below come from one sample, sequenced in a study of cytomegalovirus exposure and HLA in healthy donors. The PCR contained 60 Vbeta and 13 Jbeta primers. This table comes from immunoSEQ multiplex PCR, and its TCRdb copy is limited to in-frame clones, with some not included. The table shows 99,000 or so clones, with around 80% occurring only once. The sample comprised PBMCs. The receptors derive from a man aged 25-45 years in good health and CMV-seronegative.

This clone turned up a few times. The rearrangement links TRBV4-1 to TRBJ1-5, with D perhaps TRBD1 (5 bases). V lost 0 bases, J lost 7 bases, and 7 bases lay in between. This CDR3 contains 13 residues. CDR1 MGHRA and CDR2 YSYEKL come from the germline V gene. This CDR3 is CASSQDQGQPQHF. The DNA of the CDR3 is TGCGCCAGCAGCCAAGATCAGGGACAGCCCCAGCATTTT.

The rearrangement joins TRBV5-1 to TRBJ2-7, with 10 bases that match TRBD1. Germline V gene sequence: CDR1 SGHRS, CDR2 YFSETQ. This CDR3 contains 15 residues. Trimming took 4 bases from V and 4 from J; bases not matched to a gene: 8. CDR3 coding DNA: TGCGCCAGCAGCAAAGCCGGGACAGGGGAGTACGAGCAGTACTTC. The encoded protein is CASSKAGTGEYEQYF.

The chain carries TRBV30 and TRBJ1-2, with TRBD1 as a possible D gene (5 bases). The germline V and J ends were trimmed by 0 bases and 0 bases, with 5 bases remaining between them. This CDR3 is 13 amino acids long. CDR1 and CDR2 (germline): GTSNPN, SVGIG (reference sequence). CDR3: CAWSVGANYGYTF. The CDR3 DNA reads TGTGCCTGGAGTGTAGGGGCTAACTATGGCTACACCTTC.

The rearrangement joins TRBV30 to TRBJ2-3, with TRBD2 identical over 7 bases. The CDR3 loop spans 14 amino acids. The V segment lost 3 bases and the J segment 0 bases; nucleotides outside the gene matches: 3. In germline, CDR1 is GTSNPN, CDR2 SVGIG (reference sequence). DNA for the CDR3: TGTGCCTGGAGGGGACTATCTAGCACAGATACGCAGTATTTT. Translation gives CAWRGLSSTDTQYF.

The chain carries TRBV11-2 and TRBJ1-1; possible D gene TRBD1, 6 bases. Trimming left V 5 bases short and J 8 bases short, with 15 bases between. Per germline, CDR1 SGHAT and CDR2 FQNNGV. The CDR3 runs to 13 residues. The CDR3 is CASSTQGGTEAFF. The CDR3 DNA reads TGTGCCAGCAGCACCCAAGGGGGTACAGAAGCTTTCTTT.

The V gene is TRBV11-2, the J gene TRBJ2-7; D possibly corresponds to TRBD2 (5 bases). Trimming removed 5 bases at V and 6 bases at J, with 14 bases between. This CDR3 spans 13 amino acids. Germline CDR1 and CDR2: SGHAT and FQNNGV. CDR3 sequence (DNA): TGTGCCAGCAGCCAGGTGTTCGGAGGCGAGCAGTACTTC. It translates to CASSQVFGGEQYF.

CDR3 nucleotide sequence: TGTGCCAGCAGCTCGGCTAGCGGGAGGGCCGCAGAGACCCAGTACTTC. Its translation: CASSSASGRAAETQYF. The V and J genes are TRBV13 and TRBJ2-5; 12 positions match TRBD2. Germline CDR1 is PRHDT and CDR2 is FYEKMQ (reference sequence). V gave up 4 bases and J gave up 4 bases; unmatched junction bases: 7. This CDR3 region has 16 residues.

This clone has only one observation. The chain combines TRBV29-1 with TRBJ2-3, with a tentative D call TRBD2 (5 bases). Germline V gives CDR1 SQVTM, CDR2 ANQGSEA. This CDR3 region has 13 residues. V was shortened by 3 bases and J by 2 bases, with 9 bases between the two germline ends. CDR3 sequence reads: CSVDSGSTDTQYF. CDR3 bases: TGCAGCGTTGACTCGGGGTCCACAGATACGCAGTATTTT.

The V gene is TRBV19, the J gene TRBJ2-4; D is undetermined. Looked up from germline, CDR1 is LNHDA and CDR2 is SQIVND (reference sequence). This CDR3 has 16 amino acids. V lost 1 base and J 0 bases, leaving 10 bases between the germline ends. The CDR3 protein is CASSIGGRIAKNIQYF. DNA for the CDR3: TGTGCCAGTAGTATAGGTGGGCGCATAGCCAAAAACATTCAGTACTTC.

This clone was seen just once. The chain joins TRBV28 to TRBJ2-2; TRBD1 matches at 7 bases. The trim removed 4 bases at V and 6 bases at J, leaving 5 bases unmatched. Germline CDR1 MDHEN, CDR2 SYDVKM. The CDR3 sequence is 14 residues long. The CDR3 spells CASSSQGGPGELFF. As DNA, the CDR3 is TGTGCCAGCAGTTCCCAAGGGGGCCCCGGGGAGCTGTTTTTT. The full variable domain, its missing parts supplied by reference TRBV28 and TRBJ2-2, is DVKVTQSSRYLVKRTGEKVFLECVQDMDHENMFWYRQDPGLGLRLIYFSYDVKMKEKGDIPEGYSVSREKKERFSLILESASTNQTSMYLCASSSQGGPGELFFGEGSRLTVL.

V usage is TRBV28 and J usage is TRBJ2-3; 11 bases line up with TRBD2. The V gene end was trimmed by 5 bases and the J gene end by 5 bases; junction bases not matched to a gene: 9. The germline V gene has CDR1 MDHEN and CDR2 SYDVKM. The CDR3 is 16 residues long. CDR3 in amino acids: CASSRYTSGRVDTQYF. The DNA of the CDR3 is TGTGCCAGCAGTCGTTATACTAGCGGGAGAGTAGATACGCAGTATTTT. Complete variable domain (other parts from reference TRBV28 and TRBJ2-3): DVKVTQSSRYLVKRTGEKVFLECVQDMDHENMFWYRQDPGLGLRLIYFSYDVKMKEKGDIPEGYSVSREKKERFSLILESASTNQTSMYLCASSRYTSGRVDTQYFGPGTRLTVL.

J is TRBJ2-7 and V is TRBV13; tentative D call: TRBD2 (6 bases). The CDR3 length is 17 residues. Trimming pared 5 bases from V and 1 base from J, leaving 21 bases between. Per the germline V gene, CDR1 is PRHDT and CDR2 is FYEKMQ (reference sequence). As DNA, the CDR3 is TGTGCCAGCAGCGAAGGAGGCGTTCGGGAGCCATCCTACGAGCAGTACTTC. It specifies CASSEGGVREPSYEQYF.

This chain links TRBV9 with TRBJ1-1; D possibly corresponds to TRBD1 (5 bases). Germline V gene data show CDR1 as SGDLS and CDR2 as YYNGEE. CDR3 length: 15 amino acids. V was cut by 1 base and J by 0 bases, with 10 bases left in between. CDR3 sequence reads: CASSVTPGMNTEAFF. The CDR3 nucleotides are TGTGCCAGCAGCGTAACGCCAGGGATGAACACTGAAGCTTTCTTT.

The J gene is TRBJ1-2, the V gene TRBV27; perhaps TRBD1 as D (5 bases). Germline assignment: CDR1 MNHEY and CDR2 SMNVEV (reference sequence). V lost 8 bases, J lost 8 bases, and 12 bases lay in between. This CDR3 contains 11 residues. The CDR3: CASSSGFGYTF. As DNA, the CDR3 is TGTGCCAGCTCCTCAGGGTTCGGCTACACCTTC.

The gene calls are TRBV7-2 and TRBJ2-2, with D perhaps matching TRBD2 (6 bases). Trimming left V 5 bases short and J 8 bases short, with 12 bases between. Germline values: CDR1 SGHTA, CDR2 FQGNSA. The CDR3 is 13 residues long. The CDR3 DNA is TGTGCCAGCAGCCCCGGAGGGTGGGGGGAGCTGTTTTTT. Its protein is CASSPGGWGELFF.